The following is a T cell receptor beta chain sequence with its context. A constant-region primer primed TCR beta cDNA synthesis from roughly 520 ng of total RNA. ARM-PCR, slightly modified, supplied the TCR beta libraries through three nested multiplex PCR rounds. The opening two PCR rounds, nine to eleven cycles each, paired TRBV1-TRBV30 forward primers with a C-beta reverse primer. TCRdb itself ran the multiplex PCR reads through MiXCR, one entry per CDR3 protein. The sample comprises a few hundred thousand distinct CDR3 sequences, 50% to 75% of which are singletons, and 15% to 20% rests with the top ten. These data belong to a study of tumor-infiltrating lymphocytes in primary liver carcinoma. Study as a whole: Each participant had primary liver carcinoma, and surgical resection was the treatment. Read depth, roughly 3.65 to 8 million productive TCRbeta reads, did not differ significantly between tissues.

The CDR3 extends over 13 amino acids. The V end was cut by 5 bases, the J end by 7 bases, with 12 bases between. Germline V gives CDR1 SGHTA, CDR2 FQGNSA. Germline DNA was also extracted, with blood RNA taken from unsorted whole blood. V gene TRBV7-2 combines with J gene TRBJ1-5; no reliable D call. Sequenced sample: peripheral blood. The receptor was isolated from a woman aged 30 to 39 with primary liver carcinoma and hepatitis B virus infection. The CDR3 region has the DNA TGTGCCAGCAGCCCCTCAGCAGGACAGCCCCAGCATTTT. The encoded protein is CASSPSAGQPQHF.